The 25 T cell receptor beta chains presented below share a single source sample, sequenced in a study of T cells expressing NK-cell markers. TCRdb derives one entry per CDR3 protein from the 5' RACE reads, leaving out DNA. The sample holds some 600,000 distinct CDR3 sequences. The sample consisted of blood T cells: a sorted CD56 or NKG2C T cell subset, CD4+ or CD8+ T cells, or bulk PBMC T cells (not recorded which). The origin of the receptors is a man between 18 and 35 years old in good health.

This chain links TRBV30 with TRBJ2-1; as DNA is missing, the TRBD2 call by TCRdb cannot be tested. The CDR3 consists of 16 residues. Germline lookup yields CDR1 GTSNPN and CDR2 SVGIG (reference sequence). This chain's CDR3 is CAWTSGRAGGYNEQFF.

This chain joins TRBV20-1 and TRBJ2-3; absent DNA, TCRdb's TRBD1 call cannot be checked. Looked up from germline, CDR1 is DFQATT and CDR2 is SNEGSKA (reference sequence). This CDR3 spans 16 amino acids. The CDR3 loop reads CSARTRGGTEPDTQYF.

The rearrangement joins TRBV28 to TRBJ2-7; as DNA is missing, the TRBD1 call by TCRdb cannot be tested. Germline V lookup: CDR1 MDHEN, CDR2 SYDVKM. This CDR3 is 16 amino acids long. CDR3 region: CASSYSRGGSDREQYF.

This sequence joins TRBV20-1 and TRBJ2-1; TCRdb lists TRBD2, though no DNA is available to test this call. This CDR3 spans 14 amino acids. Germline CDR1 DFQATT, CDR2 SNEGSKA (reference sequence). The CDR3 here is CSARSSGSWNEQFF.

The chain combines TRBV6-1 with TRBJ1-5. The length of the CDR3 is 13 residues. The germline V gene has CDR1 MNHNS and CDR2 SASEGT. CDR3: CASRPGVHQPQHF.

The rearrangement links TRBV12-3 or TRBV12-4 to TRBJ1-1; TCRdb proposes TRBD1, but this gene call is untestable without DNA. The CDR3 spans 13 residues. Here the CDR3 reads CASSFRENTEAFF.

The rearrangement joins TRBV5-1 to TRBJ1-1; TCRdb calls TRBD1, which cannot be checked without DNA. Germline CDR1 reads SGHRS; CDR2 reads YFSETQ. This CDR3 is built from 15 residues. CDR3 region: CASSRAQGAHPEAFF.

The chain couples TRBV20-1 to TRBJ2-2. The germline CDR1 and CDR2 sequences are DFQATT and SNEGSKA (reference sequence). The CDR3 covers 11 residues. The CDR3 protein is CSATYLGELFF.

The chain links TRBV5-1 to TRBJ1-1. Germline V gives CDR1 SGHRS, CDR2 YFSETQ. This CDR3 spans 17 amino acids. CDR3 region: CASSLLGRGVSGTEAFF. Complete variable domain (other parts from reference TRBV5-1 and TRBJ1-1): KAGVTQTPRYLIKTRGQQVTLSCSPISGHRSVSWYQQTPGQGLQFLFEYFSETQRNKGNFPGRFSGRQFSNSRSEMNVSTLELGDSALYLCASSLLGRGVSGTEAFFGQGTRLTVV.

The chain carries TRBV5-1 and TRBJ2-1; TCRdb returns TRBD1, unconfirmable since there is no DNA. In germline, CDR1 is SGHRS, CDR2 YFSETQ. The CDR3 contains 14 residues. CDR3 residues: CASSFGGQHNEQFF.

The chain uses TRBV12-3 or TRBV12-4 and TRBJ1-6; as DNA is missing, the TRBD1 call by TCRdb cannot be tested. This CDR3 has 12 residues. The CDR3 spells CATKGQGRTLHF.

This chain joins TRBV25-1 and TRBJ2-3; TCRdb indicates TRBD2, and absent DNA this call remains unverified. Germline-derived CDR1 and CDR2 are MGHDK and SYGVNS. The CDR3 totals 13 residues. Here the CDR3 reads CASKGLAGDTQYF.

The chain uses TRBV12-3 or TRBV12-4 and TRBJ2-3. This CDR3 contains 13 residues. The CDR3 loop is CASSSRVLDTQYF.

The V call is TRBV6-5, the J call TRBJ2-1; the TRBD2 assignment by TCRdb is unverifiable without DNA. Germline-derived CDR1 and CDR2 are MNHEY and SVGAGI. The CDR3 contains 15 residues. CDR3 sequence: CASSYSAGALDEQFF.

This chain joins TRBV29-1 and TRBJ2-7; the D call of TRBD1 rests on TCRdb alone, since no DNA is present to check it. The CDR3 totals 13 residues. CDR1 and CDR2 (germline): SQVTM, ANQGSEA. Here the CDR3 reads CSVDSGQGYEQYF.

The chain combines TRBV11-1 with TRBJ2-2; TCRdb indicates TRBD1, and absent DNA this call remains unverified. The germline V gene has CDR1 SGHAT and CDR2 FQDESV (reference sequence). The CDR3 has 19 amino acids. CDR3: CASSPSSGDRGRNTGELFF.

The chain is built from TRBV12-5 and TRBJ2-3. CDR1 is LGHNT and CDR2 is FRNRAP in the germline V gene. The CDR3 loop spans 15 amino acids. The CDR3 reads CASSEALASTDTQYF.

The J gene is TRBJ2-1, the V gene TRBV5-1; the TCRdb D gene call, TRBD2, has no DNA to confirm it. Per the germline V gene, CDR1 is SGHRS and CDR2 is YFSETQ. The CDR3 is made up of 18 amino acids. CDR3 residues: CASSLGLAGALSYNEQFF.

CDR3 in amino acids: CASSSAFRTLEQYF. V is TRBV27 and J is TRBJ2-7. The CDR3 totals 14 residues. The germline V gene encodes CDR1 MNHEY and CDR2 SMNVEV (reference sequence).

The chain has TRBV7-8 and TRBJ2-1. Germline assignment: CDR1 SGHVS and CDR2 FQNEAQ. The CDR3 spans 14 residues. CDR3 residues: CASSLAVNYNEQFF.

The rearrangement uses TRBV7-6 and TRBJ2-5; TCRdb lists TRBD1, though no DNA is available to test this call. Germline lookup yields CDR1 SGHVS and CDR2 FNYEAQ. The CDR3 has 13 amino acids. The chain's CDR3 is CASSAAGAETQYF.

The chain couples TRBV7-8 to TRBJ2-2; without DNA, the TCRdb call of TRBD2 cannot be checked. Per the germline V gene, CDR1 is SGHVS and CDR2 is FQNEAQ. The CDR3 is 15 residues long. The CDR3 loop is CASSLLVSRDGELFF. Full variable domain (rest looked up from reference TRBV7-8 and TRBJ2-2): GAGVSQSPRYKVAKRGQDVALRCDPISGHVSLFWYQQALGQGPEFLTYFQNEAQLDKSGLPSDRFFAERPEGSVSTLKIQRTQQEDSAVYLCASSLLVSRDGELFFGEGSRLTVL.

The rearrangement uses TRBV24-1 and TRBJ2-2; TCRdb indicates TRBD1, and absent DNA this call remains unverified. The CDR3 is 14 amino acids. The germline CDR1 and CDR2 sequences are KGHDR and SFDVKD. The CDR3 is CATSPGSFTGELFF.

The chain uses TRBV7-9 and TRBJ1-1; TCRdb picks TRBD1, but there is no DNA to check that call. Looked up from germline, CDR1 is SEHNR and CDR2 is FQNEAQ (reference sequence). The CDR3 has 14 residues. The CDR3 reads CAGDKGVENTEAFF.

This chain links TRBV5-1 with TRBJ2-1. The CDR3 runs to 14 residues. Germline values: CDR1 SGHRS, CDR2 YFSETQ. The chain's CDR3 is CASSPTTINNEQFF.